These 30 T cell receptor beta chains originate from one sample sequenced in a study of cytomegalovirus exposure and HLA in healthy donors. Both 60 Vbeta primers and 13 Jbeta primers went into the PCR. The repertoire was sequenced with immunoSEQ multiplex PCR; TCRdb's copy has only in-frame clones and lacks some. The data show over 95,000 clones, about 70% seen once. The specimen sequenced was PBMCs. The receptors originated from a human donor in good health.

The gene calls are TRBV28 and TRBJ2-7; 9 bases are a match to TRBD1. This CDR3 has 17 residues. Per the germline V gene, CDR1 is MDHEN and CDR2 is SYDVKM. J gave up 0 bases and V 5 bases, and 11 bases lay outside the gene matches. The CDR3 DNA reads as TGTGCCAGCAGTCCAGGACAGGGGCCCCATCCCTCCTACGAGCAGTACTTC. As protein: CASSPGQGPHPSYEQYF.

The chain joins TRBV5-6 to TRBJ2-7; TRBD2 is a possible D gene (7 bases). CDR3 length: 15 amino acids. Germline V CDR1 and CDR2: SGHDT, YYEEEE. V was cut by 0 bases and J by 3 bases, with 13 bases left in between. The CDR3 sequence is CASSLDPGGLYEQYF. The DNA of the CDR3 is TGTGCCAGCAGCTTGGATCCCGGGGGGCTCTACGAGCAGTACTTC. The whole variable domain, remainder taken from reference TRBV5-6 and TRBJ2-7, is DAGVTQSPTHLIKTRGQQVTLRCSPKSGHDTVSWYQQALGQGPQFIFQYYEEEERQRGNFPDRFSGHQFPNYSSELNVNALLLGDSALYLCASSLDPGGLYEQYFGPGTRLTVT.

The rearrangement uses TRBV27 and TRBJ2-6; TRBD2 is a possible D gene (6 bases). Between the trimmed V and J ends, which lost 3 bases and 6 bases, there was a span of 15 bases. The CDR3 loop spans 16 amino acids. CDR1 and CDR2 (germline): MNHEY, SMNVEV (reference sequence). The CDR3 region has the DNA TGTGCCAGCAGTTTTGGGCAGGGAGGTCTGGCCAACGTCCTGACTTTC. It specifies CASSFGQGGLANVLTF.

There are a few counts of this clone. V and J are TRBV28 and TRBJ2-1; 7 bases agree with TRBD1. Germline loops: CDR1 MDHEN, CDR2 SYDVKM. The CDR3 runs 17 residues. J was trimmed by 4 bases and V by 2 bases; bases with no gene match: 11. The CDR3 reads CASSLDFQQGKYNEQFF. The CDR3 region has the DNA TGTGCCAGCAGTTTAGATTTTCAACAGGGGAAATACAATGAGCAGTTCTTC.

This chain connects TRBV5-1 to TRBJ2-2, with TRBD1 matching over 8 bases. Unmatched junction bases numbered 9, after V lost 5 bases and J lost 6 bases. CDR3 length equals 15 residues. The germline gives CDR1 SGHRS, CDR2 YFSETQ. CDR3 sequence reads: CASSFGQGVPGELFF. The CDR3 nucleotides read TGCGCCAGCAGTTTCGGACAGGGAGTTCCCGGGGAGCTGTTTTTT.

The chain couples TRBV7-6 to TRBJ1-3, with unresolved D. The CDR3 extends over 15 amino acids. Germline lookup yields CDR1 SGHVS and CDR2 FNYEAQ. V lost 1 base, J lost 1 base, and 8 bases lay in between. The CDR3 loop reads CASSLVEGSGNTIYF. The CDR3 DNA is TGTGCCAGCAGCTTAGTGGAGGGTTCTGGAAACACCATATATTTT.

The genes are TRBV29-1 and TRBJ2-5; 8 bases line up with TRBD2. The CDR3 length is 12 residues. Germline values: CDR1 SQVTM, CDR2 ANQGSEA. J lost 4 bases, V lost 3 bases, and 1 base had no gene match. CDR3 in DNA: TGCAGCGTTGACCTAGCGGGAGAGACCCAGTACTTC. Amino acid sequence: CSVDLAGETQYF.

The chain recombines TRBV5-1 with TRBJ2-1, with 8 positions matching TRBD1. The CDR3 sequence is 16 residues long. Trimming cost V 7 bases and J 0 bases; bases outside gene matches: 9. CDR1 SGHRS and CDR2 YFSETQ come from the germline V gene. The CDR3: CASDRGTGDSYNEQFF. In nucleotides, the CDR3 is TGCGCCAGCGACAGGGGCACAGGGGACTCCTACAATGAGCAGTTCTTC.

The sample holds a few counts of this clone. The chain employs TRBV5-1 and TRBJ1-1, with 10 bases matching TRBD1. From germline, CDR1 is SGHRS and CDR2 YFSETQ. Germline trimming cut 4 bases from V and 3 bases from J; bases unmatched to any gene: 12. The CDR3 totals 17 residues. CDR3 bases: TGCGCCAGCAGCAGCACACCGGGACAGGGGTTGTACACTGAAGCTTTCTTT. As protein: CASSSTPGQGLYTEAFF.

The J gene is TRBJ2-1, the V gene TRBV2, with D tentatively TRBD2 (5 bases). In germline, CDR1 is SNHLY, CDR2 FYNNEI. With 0 bases removed from V and 3 bases from J, the gap between germline ends came to 9 bases. The CDR3 totals 15 residues. CDR3 in amino acids: CASSEARGFYNEQFF. The CDR3 bases are TGTGCCAGCAGTGAAGCCAGAGGGTTCTACAATGAGCAGTTCTTC.

The chain uses TRBV6-6 and TRBJ2-7; TRBD1 matches 12 bases. Germline-derived CDR1 and CDR2 are MNHNY and SVGAGI (reference sequence). This CDR3 spans 15 amino acids. Losses at the gene ends were 4 bases for V and 4 bases for J; bases not matched to a gene: 5. CDR3 in amino acids: CASSSRDRGLYEQYF. CDR3 nucleotide sequence: TGTGCCAGCAGTTCCAGGGACAGGGGGCTTTACGAGCAGTACTTC.

This clone was seen once. The chain recombines TRBV21-1 with TRBJ1-1; TRBD1, the table's D call, was not compared with the DNA. TRBV21-1 is termed a pseudogene. This CDR3 is 18 amino acids long. DNA for the CDR3: TGTGCCAGCAGCAAGCGAACAGGGGGCGGATTGGCGAACACTGAAGCTTTCTTT. Protein sequence: CASSKRTGGGLANTEAFF.

The chain carries TRBV5-1 and TRBJ2-1; TRBD2 agrees at 7 bases. With V trimmed by 0 bases and J by 4 bases, 4 bases remained unmatched. The CDR3 extends over 15 amino acids. CDR1 and CDR2 from the germline V gene are SGHRS and YFSETQ. The CDR3 nucleotides are TGCGCCAGCAGCTTGGGCGGGGGATCGTACAATGAGCAGTTCTTC. It specifies CASSLGGGSYNEQFF.

The rearrangement joins TRBV30 to TRBJ1-5; 8 nucleotides agree with TRBD1. CDR3 size: 14 residues. From germline, CDR1 is GTSNPN and CDR2 SVGIG (reference sequence). Trimming cost V 2 bases and J 6 bases; bases outside gene matches: 6. The CDR3: CAWSRGTGFQPQHF. The CDR3 coding sequence is TGTGCCTGGAGTCGTGGGACAGGTTTTCAGCCCCAGCATTTT.

The CDR3 spells CASSLAQGPGQPQHF. For the CDR3, the DNA is TGTGCCAGCAGCTTGGCACAGGGTCCAGGACAGCCCCAGCATTTT. The chain carries TRBV11-2 and TRBJ1-5, with D perhaps TRBD1 (6 bases). V shed 3 bases and J shed 7 bases, with 16 bases lying between them. CDR3 length: 15 residues. Germline values: CDR1 SGHAT, CDR2 FQNNGV. The full variable domain, rest sourced from reference TRBV11-2 and TRBJ1-5, is EAGVAQSPRYKIIEKRQSVAFWCNPISGHATLYWYQQILGQGPKLLIQFQNNGVVDDSQLPKDRFSAERLKGVDSTLKIQPAKLEDSAVYLCASSLAQGPGQPQHFGDGTRLSIL.

V usage is TRBV6-6 and J usage is TRBJ2-7; 8 bases line up with TRBD1. CDR1 is MNHNY and CDR2 is SVGAGI in the germline V gene (reference sequence). The CDR3 covers 15 residues. The junction had 10 bases not matched to a gene; V was cut back by 5 bases and J by 4 bases. CDR3 sequence reads: CASSLIGQGPYEQYF. In DNA, the CDR3 is TGTGCCAGCAGTCTTATCGGACAGGGTCCTTACGAGCAGTACTTC.

This clone has only a few counts. CDR3: CASRPGINTEAFF. In DNA form, the CDR3 reads TGTGCCAGCAGACCCGGGATCAACACTGAAGCTTTCTTT. This rearrangement joins TRBV7-2 to TRBJ1-1, with unresolved D. This CDR3 is 13 amino acids long. The V and J ends lost 6 bases and 2 bases respectively, with 10 bases between them. Germline V gene data show CDR1 as SGHTA and CDR2 as FQGNSA.

In its sample, this clone was seen once. The chain combines TRBV7-9 with TRBJ1-4, with D maybe TRBD1 (5 bases). V shed 3 bases and J shed 5 bases, with 13 bases lying between them. The CDR3 runs to 15 residues. CDR1 and CDR2 (germline): SEHNR, FQNEAQ (reference sequence). CDR3 sequence (DNA): TGTGCCAGCAGCTTTGGCCGACAGCCAAATGAAAAACTGTTTTTT. Amino acid sequence: CASSFGRQPNEKLFF.

This clone was seen only a few times. The chain recombines TRBV19 with TRBJ1-6; 7 bases are a match to TRBD1. The CDR3 totals 15 residues. The V and J ends lost 3 bases and 7 bases, in that order; junction bases with no gene match: 6. Germline CDR1 is LNHDA and CDR2 is SQIVND (reference sequence). The CDR3 is CASSILGQSNSPLHF. In nucleotides, the CDR3 is TGTGCCAGTAGTATTTTGGGACAGAGCAATTCACCCCTCCACTTT.

V is TRBV2 and J is TRBJ1-4, with D perhaps matching TRBD1 (5 bases). There are 14 residues in the CDR3. Germline lookup yields CDR1 SNHLY and CDR2 FYNNEI. Deletions cut 5 bases from V and 4 bases from J, with 11 bases between. The DNA of the CDR3 is TGTGCCAGCAGTTCGGCAGGGATTAATGAAAAACTGTTTTTT. It translates to CASSSAGINEKLFF. The variable domain in full, with the rest retrieved from reference TRBV2 and TRBJ1-4, is EPEVTQTPSHQVTQMGQEVILRCVPISNHLYFYWYRQILGQKVEFLVSFYNNEISEKSEIFDDQFSVERPDGSNFTLKIRSTKLEDSAMYFCASSSAGINEKLFFGSGTQLSVL.

V gene TRBV6-5 combines with J gene TRBJ1-4; tentatively, D is TRBD1 (5 bases). The CDR3 sequence is 15 residues long. CDR1 MNHEY and CDR2 SVGAGI come from the germline V gene. Between the trimmed V and J ends, which lost 5 bases and 0 bases, there was a span of 10 bases. The CDR3 reads CASSPPGATNEKLFF. The CDR3 DNA is TGTGCCAGCAGTCCCCCGGGGGCAACTAATGAAAAACTGTTTTTT.

This clone was detected only once. V and J are TRBV29-1 and TRBJ2-5, with D unresolved. V lost 6 bases to trimming and J lost 1 base, with 18 bases between them. The CDR3 loop spans 15 amino acids. Germline V lookup: CDR1 SQVTM, CDR2 ANQGSEA. The CDR3 is CSVAGSFTLQETQYF. CDR3 nucleotides: TGCAGCGTGGCCGGGTCCTTTACCCTCCAAGAGACCCAGTACTTC.

J is TRBJ2-7 and V is TRBV5-4; TRBD1 matches at 10 bases. Germline CDR1 reads SGHNT; CDR2 reads YYREEE (reference sequence). The CDR3 extends over 14 amino acids. V shed 4 bases and J 7 bases; nucleotides not matched to a gene: 8. The DNA for the CDR3 is TGTGCCAGCAGCCGGGGGACAGGGGTGAGGGAGCAGTACTTC. Residues: CASSRGTGVREQYF. The full variable domain, in which reference TRBV5-4 and TRBJ2-7 provide the parts outside the CDR3, is ETGVTQSPTHLIKTRGQQVTLRCSSQSGHNTVSWYQQALGQGPQFIFQYYREEENGRGNFPPRFSGLQFPNYSSELNVNALELDDSALYLCASSRGTGVREQYFGPGTRLTVT.

The chain carries TRBV5-6 and TRBJ1-2; the D gene is possibly TRBD1 (6 bases). The V and J ends lost 1 base and 2 bases respectively, with 12 bases between them. Germline V gives CDR1 SGHDT, CDR2 YYEEEE. The CDR3 runs 15 residues. CDR3 nucleotide sequence: TGTGCCAGCAGCTTGTCGGGGGGCGCAAACTATGGCTACACCTTC. It specifies CASSLSGGANYGYTF.

The CDR3 DNA reads TGTGCCAGCAGTCCGGGACAGAGTGGCTATGGCTACACCTTC. The encoded protein is CASSPGQSGYGYTF. V is TRBV6-5 and J is TRBJ1-2; 7 nucleotides agree with TRBD1. Trimming removed 5 bases from V and 4 bases from J; junction bases left unmatched: 7. From germline, CDR1 is MNHEY and CDR2 SVGAGI. The CDR3 consists of 14 residues.

V and J are TRBV13 and TRBJ2-3, with a possible D match to TRBD2 (5 bases). CDR1 and CDR2 (germline): PRHDT, FYEKMQ (reference sequence). This CDR3 has 14 residues. The ends were cut back, 1 base at V and 6 bases at J, with 11 bases in the middle. The CDR3 region is CASSLVSTGDTQYF. Here the CDR3 DNA reads TGTGCCAGCAGCTTAGTCTCAACGGGGGATACGCAGTATTTT.

This chain links TRBV28 with TRBJ1-4; possible D gene TRBD1, 5 bases. V lost 1 base and J 0 bases, leaving 12 bases between the germline ends. This CDR3 has 17 amino acids. CDR1 and CDR2 (germline): MDHEN, SYDVKM. The CDR3 protein is CASSLFTGEATNEKLFF. The CDR3 DNA is TGTGCCAGCAGTTTATTTACAGGAGAAGCAACTAATGAAAAACTGTTTTTT.

The V gene is TRBV7-8, the J gene TRBJ2-3, with 13 bases fitting TRBD2. Germline trimming cut 5 bases from V and 5 bases from J; bases unmatched to any gene: 13. This CDR3 is 18 amino acids long. The germline V gene encodes CDR1 SGHVS and CDR2 FQNEAQ. The CDR3 region has the DNA TGTGCCAGCAGCATCCTGGTTGGGACTAGCGGGATAGAAGATACGCAGTATTTT. It is translated as CASSILVGTSGIEDTQYF.

This clone was seen only a few times. The V and J genes are TRBV19 and TRBJ2-2; TRBD2 aligns across 8 bases. J lost 11 bases, V lost 0 bases, and 2 bases had no gene match. Germline lookup yields CDR1 LNHDA and CDR2 SQIVND (reference sequence). This CDR3 spans 13 amino acids. The CDR3 here is CASSIDRGGELFF. CDR3 nucleotides: TGTGCCAGTAGTATAGATCGGGGGGGCGAGCTGTTTTTT.

This clone occurred a few times. This CDR3 reads CASSPSVAGEQYF. The CDR3 bases are TGTGCCAGCTCACCAAGTGTAGCGGGGGAGCAGTACTTC. The rearrangement joins TRBV18 to TRBJ2-7; 8 positions agree with TRBD2. V was clipped by 2 bases and J by 7 bases; unmatched bases: 4. The CDR3 length is 13 residues. Germline-derived CDR1 and CDR2 are KGHSH and LQKENI.